A selection of T cell receptor beta chains follows, all from one sample in a study of blood T cell repertoires in COVID-19. Libraries were prepared by immunoSEQ multiplex PCR; TCRdb keeps only in-frame clonotypes and omits some of them. The sample lists more than 350,000 clones, 89% occurring once. Source material: peripheral blood. The receptors here all came from a woman between 25 and 40 years old with COVID-19, enrolled during active disease. The CDR3 runs from the conserved cysteine through the conserved F or W. D genes are given only for firm matches. Clone size is given for some rows only: seen once, a few or many times, or a class if the clone is expanded.

TRBJ1-2,once,TRBV10-3,-,CAISVAVNYGYTF,TGTGCCATCAGTGTGGCAGTTAACTATGGCTACACCTTC
TRBJ2-4,-,TRBV19,TRBD2,CASSGGLAGVAKNIQYF,TGTGCCAGTAGTGGGGGACTAGCGGGCGTAGCCAAAAACATTCAGTACTTC
TRBJ1-2,once,TRBV20-1,-,CSASGQAGYTF,TGCAGTGCTAGCGGCCAGGCAGGCTACACCTTC
TRBJ2-5,-,TRBV3-1/TRBV3-2,TRBD2,CASRRLAGTGETQYF,TGTGCCAGCAGAAGACTAGCGGGAACGGGAGAGACCCAGTACTTC
TRBJ2-3,few,TRBV5-1,-,CASRRLNTDTQYF,TGCGCCAGCAGGAGGTTAAACACAGATACGCAGTATTTT
TRBJ2-3,-,TRBV29-1,TRBD1,CSVDGTGVADTQYF,TGCAGCGTTGATGGGACAGGGGTTGCAGATACGCAGTATTTT
TRBJ2-4,-,TRBV11-3,-,CASKGGVAKNIQYF,TGTGCCAGCAAAGGGGGGGTGGCCAAAAACATTCAGTACTTC
TRBJ2-1,-,TRBV5-1,-,CASSRQATSSYNEQFF,TGCGCCAGCAGCCGACAGGCAACAAGCTCCTACAATGAGCAGTTCTTC
TRBJ2-1,-,TRBV13,TRBD2,CASSLRLAGGPWNEQFF,TGTGCCAGCAGCTTGAGACTAGCGGGGGGGCCTTGGAATGAGCAGTTCTTC
TRBJ1-4,-,TRBV5-4,TRBD1,CASSDNRGQVEKLFF,TGTGCCAGCAGCGACAATAGGGGGCAGGTTGAAAAACTGTTTTTT
TRBJ1-3,-,TRBV9,-,CASSADEGGSGNTIYF,TGTGCCAGCAGCGCCGACGAGGGAGGTTCTGGAAACACCATATATTTT
TRBJ2-3,-,TRBV6-1,-,CASSEGYRDVTQYF,TGTGCCAGCAGTGAAGGCTACAGGGATGTTACGCAGTATTTT